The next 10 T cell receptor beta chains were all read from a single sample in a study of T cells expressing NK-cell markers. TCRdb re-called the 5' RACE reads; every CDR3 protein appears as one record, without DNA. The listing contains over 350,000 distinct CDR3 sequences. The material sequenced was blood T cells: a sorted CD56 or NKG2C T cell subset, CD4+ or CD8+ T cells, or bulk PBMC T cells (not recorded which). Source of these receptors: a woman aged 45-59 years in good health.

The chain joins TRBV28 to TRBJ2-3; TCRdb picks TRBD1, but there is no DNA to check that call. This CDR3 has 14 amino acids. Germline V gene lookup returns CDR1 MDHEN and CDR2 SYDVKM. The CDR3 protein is CASSPLSRADTQYF.

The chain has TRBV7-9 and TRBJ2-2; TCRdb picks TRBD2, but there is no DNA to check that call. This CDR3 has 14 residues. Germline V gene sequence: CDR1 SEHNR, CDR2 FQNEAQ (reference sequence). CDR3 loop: CASSRTSGSGELFF.

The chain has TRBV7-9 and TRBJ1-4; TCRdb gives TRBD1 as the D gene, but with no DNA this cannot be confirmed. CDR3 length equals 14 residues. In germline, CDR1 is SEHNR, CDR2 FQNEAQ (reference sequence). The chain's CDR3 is CASSGTGRNEKLFF.

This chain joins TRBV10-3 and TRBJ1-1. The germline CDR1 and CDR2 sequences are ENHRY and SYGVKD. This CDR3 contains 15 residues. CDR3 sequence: CAIRRTADGNTEAFF.

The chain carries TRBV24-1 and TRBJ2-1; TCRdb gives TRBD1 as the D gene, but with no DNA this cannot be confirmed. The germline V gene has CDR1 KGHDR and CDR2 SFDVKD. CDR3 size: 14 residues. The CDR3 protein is CATSETTGSNEQFF.

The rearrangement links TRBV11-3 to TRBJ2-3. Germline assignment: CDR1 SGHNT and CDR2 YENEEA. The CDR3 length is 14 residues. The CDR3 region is CASSLYRITDTQYF.

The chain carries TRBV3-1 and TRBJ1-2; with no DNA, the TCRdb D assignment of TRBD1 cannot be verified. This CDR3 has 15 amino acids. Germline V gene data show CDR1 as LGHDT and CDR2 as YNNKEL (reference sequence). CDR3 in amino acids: CASSPGQGSVYGYTF.

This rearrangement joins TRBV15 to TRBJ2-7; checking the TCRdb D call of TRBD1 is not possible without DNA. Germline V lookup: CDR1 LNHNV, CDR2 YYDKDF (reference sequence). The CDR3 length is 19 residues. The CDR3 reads CATSRDRGGTHGSSYEQYF.

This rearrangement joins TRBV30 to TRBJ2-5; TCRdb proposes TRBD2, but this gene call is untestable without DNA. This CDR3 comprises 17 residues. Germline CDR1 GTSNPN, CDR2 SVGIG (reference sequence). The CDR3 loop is CAWRLPVRRERGETQYF.

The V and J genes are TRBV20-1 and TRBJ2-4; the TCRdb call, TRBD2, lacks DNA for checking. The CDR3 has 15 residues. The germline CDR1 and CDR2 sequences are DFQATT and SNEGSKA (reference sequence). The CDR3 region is CSASLLAGVPWIQYF.